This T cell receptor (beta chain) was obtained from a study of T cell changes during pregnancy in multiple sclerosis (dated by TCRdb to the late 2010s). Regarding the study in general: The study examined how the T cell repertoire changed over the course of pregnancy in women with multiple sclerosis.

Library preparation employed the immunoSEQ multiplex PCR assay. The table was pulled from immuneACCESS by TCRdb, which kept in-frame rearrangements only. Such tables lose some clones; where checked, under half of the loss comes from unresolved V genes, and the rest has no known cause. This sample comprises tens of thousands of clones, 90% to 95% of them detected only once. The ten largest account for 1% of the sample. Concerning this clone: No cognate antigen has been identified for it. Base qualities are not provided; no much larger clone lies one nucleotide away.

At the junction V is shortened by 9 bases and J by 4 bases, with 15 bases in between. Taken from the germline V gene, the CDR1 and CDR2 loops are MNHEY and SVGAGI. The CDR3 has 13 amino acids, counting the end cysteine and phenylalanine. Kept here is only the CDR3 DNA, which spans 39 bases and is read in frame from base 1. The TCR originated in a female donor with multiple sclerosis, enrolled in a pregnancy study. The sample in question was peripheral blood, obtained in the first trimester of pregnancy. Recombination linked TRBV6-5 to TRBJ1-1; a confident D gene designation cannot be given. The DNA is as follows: TGTGCCAGTGGGATTGGAGGCGGCACTGAAGCTTTCTTT. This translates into CASGIGGGTEAFF.